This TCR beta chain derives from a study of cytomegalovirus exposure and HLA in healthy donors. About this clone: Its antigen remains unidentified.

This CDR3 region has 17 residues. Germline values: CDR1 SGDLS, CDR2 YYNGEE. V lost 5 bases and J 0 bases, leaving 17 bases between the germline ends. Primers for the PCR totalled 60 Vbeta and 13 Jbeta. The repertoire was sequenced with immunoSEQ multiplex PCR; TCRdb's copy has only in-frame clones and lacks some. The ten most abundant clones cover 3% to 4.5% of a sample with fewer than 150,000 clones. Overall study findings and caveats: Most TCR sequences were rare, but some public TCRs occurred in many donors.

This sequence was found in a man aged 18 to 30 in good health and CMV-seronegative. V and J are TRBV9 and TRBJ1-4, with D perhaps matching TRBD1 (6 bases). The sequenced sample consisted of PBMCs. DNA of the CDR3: TGTGCCAGCAGTCGTTCCCCGGGGGGCACAACTAATGAAAAACTGTTTTTT. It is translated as CASSRSPGGTTNEKLFF. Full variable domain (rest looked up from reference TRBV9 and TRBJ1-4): DSGVTQTPKHLITATGQRVTLRCSPRSGDLSVYWYQQSLDQGLQFLIQYYNGEERAKGNILERFSAQQFPDLHSELNLSSLELGDSALYFCASSRSPGGTTNEKLFFGSGTQLSVL.